The T cell receptor (beta chain) described here comes from a study of T cell responses to AZD1222 COVID-19 vaccine. Study outcomes and limitations: Repertoires were obtained solely post-peak T cell response.

This CDR3 is 16 amino acids long. J lost 6 bases, V lost 1 base, and 11 bases had no gene match. CDR1 MNHEY and CDR2 SVGAGI come from the germline V gene. Worth noting for this clone: The antigen is undetermined.

Sequenced by immunoSEQ multiplex PCR; TCRdb stores in-frame clones only, minus some. The table lists about 97,000 clones, around nine tenths of them singletons. This clonotype originated in an adult in good health. The rearrangement joins TRBV6-5 to TRBJ1-2, with TRBD1 matching over 7 bases. The sample consisted of peripheral blood, taken on day 0 of AZD1222 vaccination. CDR3 sequence: CASSYYDRVPSNGYTF. The CDR3 nucleotides are TGTGCCAGCAGTTACTACGACAGGGTACCGTCCAATGGCTACACCTTC.